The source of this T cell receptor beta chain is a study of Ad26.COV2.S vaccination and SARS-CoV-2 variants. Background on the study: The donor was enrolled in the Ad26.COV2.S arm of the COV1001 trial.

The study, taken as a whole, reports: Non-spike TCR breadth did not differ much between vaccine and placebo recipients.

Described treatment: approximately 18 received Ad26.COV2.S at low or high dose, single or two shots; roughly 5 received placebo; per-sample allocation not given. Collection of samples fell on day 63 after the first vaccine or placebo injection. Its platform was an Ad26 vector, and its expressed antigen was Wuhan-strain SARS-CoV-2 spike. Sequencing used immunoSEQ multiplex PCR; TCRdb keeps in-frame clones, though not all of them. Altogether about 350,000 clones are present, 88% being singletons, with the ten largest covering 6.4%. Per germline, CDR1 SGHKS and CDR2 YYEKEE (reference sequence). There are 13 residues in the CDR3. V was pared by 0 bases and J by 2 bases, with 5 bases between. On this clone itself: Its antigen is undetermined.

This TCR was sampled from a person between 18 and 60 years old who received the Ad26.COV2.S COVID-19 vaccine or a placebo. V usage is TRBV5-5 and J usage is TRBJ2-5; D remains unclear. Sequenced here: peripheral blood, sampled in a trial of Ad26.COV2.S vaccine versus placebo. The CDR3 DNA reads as TGTGCCAGCAGCTTGGAACAGCAAGAGACCCAGTACTTC. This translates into CASSLEQQETQYF.